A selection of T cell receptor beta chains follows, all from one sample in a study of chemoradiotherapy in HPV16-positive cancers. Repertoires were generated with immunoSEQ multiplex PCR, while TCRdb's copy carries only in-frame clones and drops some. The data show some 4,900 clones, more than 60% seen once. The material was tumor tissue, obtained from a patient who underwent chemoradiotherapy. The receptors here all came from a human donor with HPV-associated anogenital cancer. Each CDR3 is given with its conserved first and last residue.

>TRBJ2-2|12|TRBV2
CASSGDTGELFF
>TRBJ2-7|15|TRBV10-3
CAISTGQLPAYEQYF
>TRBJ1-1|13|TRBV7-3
CASSSLVNTEAFF
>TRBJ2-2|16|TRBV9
CASSVVRGRNTGELFF
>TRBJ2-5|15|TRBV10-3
CAISAAGGGEEAQYF
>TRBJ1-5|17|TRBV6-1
CASSERQGRGSNQPQHF
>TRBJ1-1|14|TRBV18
CASSPPGPNTEAFF
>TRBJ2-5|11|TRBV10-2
CASGGTETQYF
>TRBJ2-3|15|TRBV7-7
CASSLGGTSTDTQYF
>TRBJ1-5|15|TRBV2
CASSWTGEGNQPQHF
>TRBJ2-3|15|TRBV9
CASSPWAGGTDTQYF
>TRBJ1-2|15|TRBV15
CATSRSRDSNYGYTF
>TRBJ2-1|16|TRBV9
CASSVFGGGGYNEQFF
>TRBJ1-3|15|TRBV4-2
CASSPGSRVGNTIYF
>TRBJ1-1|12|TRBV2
CASSTGRPEAFF
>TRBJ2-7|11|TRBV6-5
CASGRGHEQYF
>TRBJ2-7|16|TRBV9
CASSVAGSKDPYEQYF
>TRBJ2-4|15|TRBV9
CASSVGVGTQNIQYF
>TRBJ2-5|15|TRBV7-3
CASSTRTSGVETQYF
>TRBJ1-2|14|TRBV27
CASSFPGPINGYTF
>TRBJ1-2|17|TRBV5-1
CASSDDSRLISNYGYTF
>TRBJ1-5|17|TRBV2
CASSETGTGYSNQPQHF
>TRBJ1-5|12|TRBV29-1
CSVGAGEQPQHF
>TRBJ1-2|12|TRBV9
CASSHRVRGYTF
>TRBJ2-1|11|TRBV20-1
CSATQYNEQFF
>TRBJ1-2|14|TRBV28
CASSSHQVADGYTF
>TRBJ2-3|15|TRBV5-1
CASSLGLEGADTQYF
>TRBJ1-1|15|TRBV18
CASSATGDSLVEAFF
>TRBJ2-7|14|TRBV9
CASSPRPAGYEQYF
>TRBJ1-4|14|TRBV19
CASSIQGFDGKLFF
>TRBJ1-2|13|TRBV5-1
CASSLGGQRGYTF
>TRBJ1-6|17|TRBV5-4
CARWPETGTSGNSPLHF
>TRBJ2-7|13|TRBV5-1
CASSFGGTYEQYF
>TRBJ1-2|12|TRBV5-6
CASSLEADGYTF
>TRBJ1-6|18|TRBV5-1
CASSLGAGGLSYNSPLHF
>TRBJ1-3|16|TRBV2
CASKDPGTGAGNTIYF
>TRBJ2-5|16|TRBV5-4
CASSLAQGQGLETQYF
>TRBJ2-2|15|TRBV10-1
CASSEGTLNTGELFF
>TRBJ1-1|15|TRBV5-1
CASSLEGQGNTEAFF
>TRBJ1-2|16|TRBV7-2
CASSFGTRGANYGYTF
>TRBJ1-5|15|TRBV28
CASSFSEFGEQPQHF
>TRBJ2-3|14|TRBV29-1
CSVEGGRGTDTQYF
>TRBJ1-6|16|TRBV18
CASSPQSGGYNSPLHF
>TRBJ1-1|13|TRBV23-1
CASARPEYTEAFF
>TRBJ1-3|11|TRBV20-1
CSVEIRNTIYF
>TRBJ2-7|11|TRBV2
CASRIEYEQYF
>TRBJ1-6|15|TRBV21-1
CASSTGQGVYSPLHF
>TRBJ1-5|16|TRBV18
CASSPGTGGTNQPQHF
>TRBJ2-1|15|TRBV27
CASSFGTTPDNEQFF
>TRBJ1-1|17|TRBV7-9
CASSLLLRRATDKKAFF
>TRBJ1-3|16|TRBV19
CASSSLRDLSGNTIYF